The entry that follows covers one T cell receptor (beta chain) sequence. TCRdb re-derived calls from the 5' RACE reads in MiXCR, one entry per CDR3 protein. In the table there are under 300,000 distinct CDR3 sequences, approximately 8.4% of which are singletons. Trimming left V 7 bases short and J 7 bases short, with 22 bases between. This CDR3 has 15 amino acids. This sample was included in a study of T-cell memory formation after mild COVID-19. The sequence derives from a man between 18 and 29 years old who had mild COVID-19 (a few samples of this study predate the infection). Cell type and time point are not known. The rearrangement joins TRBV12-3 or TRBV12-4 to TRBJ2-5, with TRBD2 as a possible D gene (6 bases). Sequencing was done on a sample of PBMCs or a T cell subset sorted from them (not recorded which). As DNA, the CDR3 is TGTGCCAGCACCGAACTCCGGGACTCTCCGGGGACCCAGTACTTC. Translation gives CASTELRDSPGTQYF.